These 27 T cell receptor beta chains were all obtained from the same sample, sequenced in a study of T cell repertoires in cytomegalovirus infection. Antigens of these TCRs are unknown. From the reads, TCRdb called clonotypes with MiXCR, one entry per CDR3 protein. The sample contains 600,000 to 700,000 distinct CDR3 sequences, around a third of which appear only once. This specimen was cultured PBMCs, taken from culture after CMV antigen stimulation. These receptor sequences come from a human donor in good health (CMV status not recorded). Some clones in this sample may be carry-over from other donors' samples.

The V call is TRBV19, the J call TRBJ2-2; possible D gene TRBD2, 7 bases. The germline V and J ends were trimmed by 9 bases and 5 bases, with 22 bases remaining between them. CDR3 size: 16 residues. CDR1 is LNHDA, CDR2 SQIVND, per germline (reference sequence). The CDR3 region has the DNA TGTGCCAGGCGAGGAAACGGGGGGCCAAGAACCGGGGAGCTGTTTTTT. Its protein product is CARRGNGGPRTGELFF.

Comments on this clonotype: This may arise from a read error, as a much more abundant clone is one base away. The V gene is TRBV5-4, the J gene TRBJ2-3; the D call may be TRBD1 or TRBD2 (5 bases each). The CDR3 sequence is 14 residues long. Germline V gene data show CDR1 as SGHNT and CDR2 as YYREEE (reference sequence). V was cut by 4 bases and J by 0 bases, with 9 bases left in between. The CDR3 loop is CASSRRDSTDTQYF. The CDR3 DNA reads as TGTGCCAGCAGCCGCCGGGACAGCACAGATACGCAGTATTTT. The whole variable domain, remainder taken from reference TRBV5-4 and TRBJ2-3, is ETGVTQSPTHLIKTRGQQVTLRCSSQSGHNTVSWYQQALGQGPQFIFQYYREEENGRGNFPPRFSGLQFPNYSSELNVNALELDDSALYLCASSRRDSTDTQYFGPGTRLTVL.

On this clonotype itself: The junction shows a germline mismatch at one end, possibly a read error. V gene TRBV2 combines with J gene TRBJ1-1; D call uncertain. CDR1 and CDR2 (germline): SNHLY, FYNNEI. The CDR3 has 11 residues. Here the CDR3 reads CASERNNEAFF. The CDR3 nucleotides are TGTGCCAGTGAGAGGAACAATGAAGCTTTCTTT.

This chain links TRBV4-1 with TRBJ1-5, with no clear D. This CDR3 contains 16 residues. Germline CDR1 is MGHRA and CDR2 is YSYEKL. V lost 0 bases and J lost 1, with 10 bases in between. The CDR3 sequence is CASSQEWAASNQPQHF. The CDR3 DNA sequence: TGCGCCAGCAGCCAAGAGTGGGCAGCGAGCAATCAGCCCCAGCATTTT.

The DNA for the CDR3 is TGTGCCAGCAGCCCCTACGGGACAGGGGGGGCTGAAGCTTTCTTT. Translated, it gives CASSPYGTGGAEAFF. The rearrangement joins TRBV7-2 to TRBJ1-1, with 11 bases that match TRBD1. This CDR3 contains 15 residues. Germline V lookup: CDR1 SGHTA, CDR2 FQGNSA. V shed 5 bases, J shed 6 bases, and the junction held 8 bases outside the gene matches.

The rearrangement joins TRBV7-9 to TRBJ2-2; D possibly corresponds to TRBD1 (6 bases). Germline values: CDR1 SEHNR, CDR2 FQNEAQ (reference sequence). The CDR3 extends over 14 amino acids. V lost 7 bases, J lost 4 bases, and 13 bases lay in between. The CDR3 reads CASTTGPFTGELFF. The CDR3 nucleotides are TGTGCCAGCACTACAGGGCCCTTCACCGGGGAGCTGTTTTTT.

This clonotype was seen at least ten times. The chain joins TRBV7-2 to TRBJ2-5; D may be TRBD1 (5 bases). The CDR3 runs to 15 residues. Germline V gene data show CDR1 as SGHTA and CDR2 as FQGNSA. The ends were cut back, 5 bases at V and 4 bases at J, with 17 bases in the middle. The CDR3 spells CASSPDSTTGETQYF. The DNA for the CDR3 is TGTGCCAGCAGCCCAGACAGCACGACCGGAGAGACCCAGTACTTC.

The chain recombines TRBV11-2 with TRBJ2-7, with D hard to call. The CDR3 is 11 amino acids. CDR1 is SGHAT and CDR2 is FQNNGV in the germline V gene. Trimming shortened V by 8 bases and J by 6 bases, and 11 bases separated the two germline ends. CDR3 in amino acids: CASSLPLEQYF. For the CDR3, the DNA is TGTGCCAGCTCGCTACCCCTCGAGCAGTACTTC.

V and J are TRBV5-4 and TRBJ1-1; D may be TRBD1 (5 bases). CDR1 and CDR2 (germline): SGHNT, YYREEE (reference sequence). There are 12 residues in the CDR3. Trimming removed 3 bases at V and 11 bases at J, with 14 bases between. The CDR3 sequence is CASSSPGARAFF. The CDR3 DNA reads TGTGCCAGCAGCTCCCCCGGGGCGAGGGCTTTCTTT. The full variable domain, in which reference TRBV5-4 and TRBJ1-1 provide the parts outside the CDR3, is ETGVTQSPTHLIKTRGQQVTLRCSSQSGHNTVSWYQQALGQGPQFIFQYYREEENGRGNFPPRFSGLQFPNYSSELNVNALELDDSALYLCASSSPGARAFFGQGTRLTVV.

This chain links TRBV4-1 with TRBJ2-7; TRBD1 matches 7 bases. Looked up from germline, CDR1 is MGHRA and CDR2 is YSYEKL. V shed 2 bases and J 2 bases; nucleotides not matched to a gene: 9. The CDR3 is 16 amino acids. The CDR3 DNA sequence: TGCGCCAGCAGCCAACGAGGGACAGTGAAGCCCTACGAGCAGTACTTC. Translated, it gives CASSQRGTVKPYEQYF.

A few counts support this clonotype. CDR3 DNA sequence: TGTGCCAGCAGCCCGAGTAGGACGAACACCGGGGAGCTGTTTTTT. This sequence encodes CASSPSRTNTGELFF. The chain employs TRBV7-9 and TRBJ2-2; D not resolved. The V gene lost 5 bases and the J gene lost 0 bases, with 10 bases spanning the gap. Germline values: CDR1 SEHNR, CDR2 FQNEAQ (reference sequence). The CDR3 runs 15 residues.

The chain combines TRBV27 with TRBJ2-7, with unresolved D. V was trimmed by 5 bases and J by 4 bases, leaving 15 bases between them. Germline V gene sequence: CDR1 MNHEY, CDR2 SMNVEV (reference sequence). The length of the CDR3 is 14 residues. The CDR3 DNA sequence: TGTGCCAGCAGTCCGGCCAGTTCAAATTACGAGCAGTACTTC. It yields the protein CASSPASSNYEQYF.

This clonotype has just a few counts. The chain carries TRBV7-2 and TRBJ2-7, with a tentative D call TRBD2 (6 bases). The length of the CDR3 is 19 residues. Germline V gives CDR1 SGHTA, CDR2 FQGNSA. V dropped 0 bases and J dropped 2 bases, with 23 bases sitting between them. The CDR3 loop reads CASSLAMFLDYYLTYEQYF. The CDR3, as DNA: TGTGCCAGCAGCTTAGCTATGTTTTTGGACTATTATCTCACCTACGAGCAGTACTTC.

This clonotype showed up just a few times. The V call is TRBV6-1, the J call TRBJ1-1; D remains ambiguous. Trimming shortened V by 8 bases and J by 10 bases, and 23 bases separated the two germline ends. The germline V gene has CDR1 MNHNS and CDR2 SASEGT. The CDR3 sequence is 14 residues long. The CDR3 reads CASSKVRMPEGAFF. CDR3 nucleotides: TGTGCCAGCTCGAAAGTCAGGATGCCCGAAGGAGCTTTCTTT.

This clonotype was observed a handful of times. Written as DNA, the CDR3 is TGTGCCAGCAGTCCATACTCCAGCGGGGCGTACAATGAGCAGTTCTTC. Translating gives CASSPYSSGAYNEQFF. The rearrangement joins TRBV12-3 or TRBV12-4 to TRBJ2-1, with TRBD2 matching 7 bases. Unmatched junction bases numbered 11, after V lost 5 bases and J lost 4 bases. The CDR3 extends over 16 amino acids.

The genes are TRBV7-9 and TRBJ2-1, with TRBD1 identical over 8 bases. CDR1 and CDR2 from the germline V gene are SEHNR and FQNEAQ (reference sequence). Trimming cost V 1 base and J 4 bases; bases outside gene matches: 15. CDR3 length: 19 residues. The chain's CDR3 is CASSLDSGTGPLVYNEQFF. CDR3 bases: TGTGCCAGCAGCTTAGATTCCGGGACAGGCCCATTAGTTTACAATGAGCAGTTCTTC.

The CDR3 DNA sequence: TGTGCCAGCAGCTCCGATCCCTCGGACAGTATCTACGAGCAGTACTTC. Its protein product is CASSSDPSDSIYEQYF. This chain uses TRBV7-2 with TRBJ2-7; perhaps TRBD1 as D (6 bases). V was shortened by 4 bases and J by 3 bases, with 19 bases between the two germline ends. The CDR3 has 16 residues. The germline V gene has CDR1 SGHTA and CDR2 FQGNSA.

This rearrangement joins TRBV19 to TRBJ1-5; D gene ambiguous. The germline V gene has CDR1 LNHDA and CDR2 SQIVND (reference sequence). V lost 4 bases and J lost 6, with 13 bases in between. The CDR3 has 14 residues. The CDR3 DNA follows: TGTGCCAGTAGTACTCCCGGACGCATTCAGCCCCAGCATTTT. As protein: CASSTPGRIQPQHF.

This clonotype has a handful of counts. The rearrangement links TRBV7-6 to TRBJ1-4, with 9 bases identical to TRBD1. The CDR3 extends over 15 amino acids. Germline V gene lookup returns CDR1 SGHVS and CDR2 FNYEAQ. Trimming at V came to 0 bases and at J to 8 bases, leaving 4 bases not matched to a gene. This CDR3 is CASSLADRGFEKLFF. CDR3 coding DNA: TGTGCCAGCAGCTTAGCGGACAGGGGTTTCGAAAAACTGTTTTTT.

The chain uses TRBV12-3 or TRBV12-4 and TRBJ2-5; D uncertain. The CDR3 is 13 amino acids. Between the trimmed V and J ends, which lost 6 bases and 4 bases, there was a span of 12 bases. The CDR3 coding sequence is TGTGCCAGCAGCCGCAGACCGGGAGAGACCCAGTACTTC. Amino acids: CASSRRPGETQYF.

This clonotype was observed many times. The chain has TRBV7-2 and TRBJ2-1; perhaps TRBD1 as D (5 bases). Trimming pared 3 bases from V and 9 bases from J, leaving 9 bases between. Looked up from germline, CDR1 is SGHTA and CDR2 is FQGNSA. CDR3 length: 12 residues. The CDR3 region has the DNA TGTGCCAGCAGCTTCATGGGGCTTGAGCAGTTCTTC. It codes for CASSFMGLEQFF.

The CDR3 protein is CATSRDGDMSNQPQHF. CDR3 coding DNA: TGTGCCACCAGCAGAGATGGGGACATGAGCAATCAGCCCCAGCATTTT. V usage is TRBV15 and J usage is TRBJ1-5, with D possibly TRBD1 on 6 matching bases. This CDR3 has 16 residues. Trimming stripped 0 bases from V and 1 base from J, with 10 bases between. Germline V gene data show CDR1 as LNHNV and CDR2 as YYDKDF (reference sequence). Full variable domain (outside the CDR3, taken from reference TRBV15 and TRBJ1-5): DAMVIQNPRYQVTQFGKPVTLSCSQTLNHNVMYWYQQKSSQAPKLLFHYYDKDFNNEADTPDNFQSRRPNTSFCFLDIRSPGLGDTAMYLCATSRDGDMSNQPQHFGDGTRLSIL.

The chain joins TRBV20-1 to TRBJ1-5, with 7 bases fitting TRBD1. With V trimmed by 2 bases and J by 5 bases, 6 bases remained unmatched. This CDR3 contains 14 residues. CDR1 is DFQATT and CDR2 is SNEGSKA in the germline V gene (reference sequence). CDR3 nucleotides: TGCAGTGCTAGACATACTACAGGGGATCAGCCCCAGCATTTT. This encodes CSARHTTGDQPQHF.

V usage is TRBV20-1 and J usage is TRBJ1-5, with D possibly TRBD1 on 6 matching bases. Germline V gives CDR1 DFQATT, CDR2 SNEGSKA (reference sequence). V lost 0 bases, J lost 4 bases, and 16 bases lay in between. The CDR3 runs to 16 residues. The DNA of the CDR3 is TGCAGTGCTAGAGACACGGGGGCCGGCCTAAATCAGCCCCAGCATTTT. Translation: CSARDTGAGLNQPQHF.

This clonotype has more than one count but fewer than ten. With a much larger clone just one base away, this may be a read error. V is TRBV11-3 and J is TRBJ2-1; 7 bases line up with TRBD1. The V and J ends lost 4 bases and 5 bases, in that order; junction bases with no gene match: 2. CDR1 is SGHNT, CDR2 YENEEA, per germline. The CDR3 has 13 amino acids. CDR3 nucleotide sequence: TGTGCCAGCAGCTCGGGACAGAACAATGAGCAGTTCTTC. Encoded protein: CASSSGQNNEQFF. Drawing the rest from reference TRBV11-3 and TRBJ2-1, the complete variable domain is EAGVVQSPRYKIIEKKQPVAFWCNPISGHNTLYWYLQNLGQGPELLIRYENEEAVDDSQLPKDRFSAERLKGVDSTLKIQPAELGDSAVYLCASSSGQNNEQFFGPGTRLTVL.

The genes are TRBV28 and TRBJ2-3, with 10 positions matching TRBD1. Trimming took 5 bases from V and 12 from J; bases not matched to a gene: 11. CDR1 is MDHEN and CDR2 is SYDVKM in the germline V gene. The CDR3 loop spans 14 amino acids. The CDR3 DNA sequence: TGTGCCAGCAGTCTTCGGGACAGGGGAGACTCACAGTATTTT. It encodes CASSLRDRGDSQYF.

This clonotype was seen ten or more times. The chain is built from TRBV7-2 and TRBJ2-7; 13 bases match TRBD2. V lost 2 bases to trimming and J lost 5 bases; unmatched junction nucleotides: 6. Germline CDR1 is SGHTA and CDR2 is FQGNSA. This CDR3 is built from 16 residues. DNA for the CDR3: TGTGCCAGCAGCTTAACCGGGACTAGCGGGATGAACGAGCAGTACTTC. Its translation is CASSLTGTSGMNEQYF.